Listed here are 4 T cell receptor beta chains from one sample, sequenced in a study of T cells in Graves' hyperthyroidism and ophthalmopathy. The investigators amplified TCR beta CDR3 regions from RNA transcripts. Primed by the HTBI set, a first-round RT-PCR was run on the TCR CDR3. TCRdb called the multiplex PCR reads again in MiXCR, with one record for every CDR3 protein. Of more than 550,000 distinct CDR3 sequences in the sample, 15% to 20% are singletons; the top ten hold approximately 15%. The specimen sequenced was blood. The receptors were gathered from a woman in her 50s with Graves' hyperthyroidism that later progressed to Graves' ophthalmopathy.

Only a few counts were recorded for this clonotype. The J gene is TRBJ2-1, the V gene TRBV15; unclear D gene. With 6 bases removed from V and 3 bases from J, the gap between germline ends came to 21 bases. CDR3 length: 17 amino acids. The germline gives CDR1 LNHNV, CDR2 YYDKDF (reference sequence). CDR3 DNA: TGTGCCACCAGGACAAGGGATAAACTTGGTGTCTACAATGAGCAGTTCTTC. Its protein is CATRTRDKLGVYNEQFF.

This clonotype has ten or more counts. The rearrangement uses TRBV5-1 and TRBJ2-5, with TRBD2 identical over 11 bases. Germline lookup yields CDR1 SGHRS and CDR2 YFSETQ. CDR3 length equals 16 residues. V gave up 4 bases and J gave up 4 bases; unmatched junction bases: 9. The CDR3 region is CASSGRLAGTGETQYF. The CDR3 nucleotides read TGCGCCAGCAGCGGAAGACTAGCGGGGACTGGAGAGACCCAGTACTTC.

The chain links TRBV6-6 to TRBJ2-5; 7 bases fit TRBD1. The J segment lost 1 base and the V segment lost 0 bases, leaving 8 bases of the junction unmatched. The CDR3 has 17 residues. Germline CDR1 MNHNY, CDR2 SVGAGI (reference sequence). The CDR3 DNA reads TGTGCCAGCAGTTACTCGATAACAGGGGAGTCCCAAGAGACCCAGTACTTC. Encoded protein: CASSYSITGESQETQYF.

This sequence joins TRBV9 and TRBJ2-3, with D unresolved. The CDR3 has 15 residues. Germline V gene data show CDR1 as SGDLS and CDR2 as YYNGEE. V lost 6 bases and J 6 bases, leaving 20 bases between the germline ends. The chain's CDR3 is CASNSGDEGWDTQYF. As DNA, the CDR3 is TGTGCCAGCAACTCCGGTGACGAAGGTTGGGATACGCAGTATTTT.